This T cell receptor (beta chain) was obtained from a study of T cells in localized non-small cell lung cancer. About this clone: The antigen is not known.

Regarding the study as a whole: Uninvolved adjacent lung had the highest recorded T cell clonality, with tumor below it. There were a median roughly 60 of the top 100 tumor clones appearing in adjacent lung. Sequence data derive from only one tumor region, so heterogeneity remains possible.

This table comes from immunoSEQ multiplex PCR, and its TCRdb copy is limited to in-frame clones, with some not included. The sample records 25,000 to 30,000 clones, about nine tenths being singletons. CDR1 is ENHRY and CDR2 is SYGVKD in the germline V gene. This CDR3 is 14 amino acids long. V lost 11 bases to trimming and J lost 0 bases, with 14 bases between them. The V gene is TRBV10-3, the J gene TRBJ1-3; D remains unclear. Sample: peripheral blood mononuclear cells, taken before any cancer treatment. The origin of this receptor is a woman aged 35 to 70 with stage III lung adenocarcinoma. The DNA for the CDR3 is TGTGCCTCAAAAGGGTTTAGCTCTGGAAACACCATATATTTT. It yields the protein CASKGFSSGNTIYF.